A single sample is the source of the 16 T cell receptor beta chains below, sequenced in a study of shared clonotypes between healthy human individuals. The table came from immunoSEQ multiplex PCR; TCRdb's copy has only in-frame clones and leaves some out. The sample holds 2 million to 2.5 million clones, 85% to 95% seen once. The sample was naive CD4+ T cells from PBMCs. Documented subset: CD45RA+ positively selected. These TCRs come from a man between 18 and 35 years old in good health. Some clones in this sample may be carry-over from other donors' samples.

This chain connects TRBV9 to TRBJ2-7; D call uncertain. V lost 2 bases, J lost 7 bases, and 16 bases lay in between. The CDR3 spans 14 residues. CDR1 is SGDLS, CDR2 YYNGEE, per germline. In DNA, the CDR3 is TGTGCCAGCAGCGTCGAACCGGGCCCCAGGGAGCAGTACTTC. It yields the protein CASSVEPGPREQYF.

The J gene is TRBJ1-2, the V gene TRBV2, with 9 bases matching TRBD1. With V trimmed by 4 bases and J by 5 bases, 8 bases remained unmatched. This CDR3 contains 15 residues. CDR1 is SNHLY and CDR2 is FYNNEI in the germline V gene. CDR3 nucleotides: TGTGCCAGCAGTGGCCCGGGACAGGGAAGGTATGGCTACACCTTC. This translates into CASSGPGQGRYGYTF. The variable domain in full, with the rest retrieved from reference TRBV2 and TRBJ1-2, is EPEVTQTPSHQVTQMGQEVILRCVPISNHLYFYWYRQILGQKVEFLVSFYNNEISEKSEIFDDQFSVERPDGSNFTLKIRSTKLEDSAMYFCASSGPGQGRYGYTFGSGTRLTVV.

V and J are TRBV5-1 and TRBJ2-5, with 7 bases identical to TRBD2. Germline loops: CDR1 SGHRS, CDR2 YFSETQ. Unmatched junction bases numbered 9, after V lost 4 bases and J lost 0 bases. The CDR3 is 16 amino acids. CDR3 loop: CASSPTRLADQETQYF. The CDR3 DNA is TGCGCCAGCAGCCCCACTCGCCTAGCGGACCAAGAGACCCAGTACTTC.

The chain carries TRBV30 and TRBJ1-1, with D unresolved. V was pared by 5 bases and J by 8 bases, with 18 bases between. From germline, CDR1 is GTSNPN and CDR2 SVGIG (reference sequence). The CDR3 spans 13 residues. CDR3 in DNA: TGTGCCTGGTTTCCGAGGCCAAAGGTGGAAGCTTTCTTT. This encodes CAWFPRPKVEAFF.

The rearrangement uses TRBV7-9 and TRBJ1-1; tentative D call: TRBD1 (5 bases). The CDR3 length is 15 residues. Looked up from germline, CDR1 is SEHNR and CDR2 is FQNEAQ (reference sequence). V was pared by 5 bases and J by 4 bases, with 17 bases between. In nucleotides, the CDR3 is TGTGCCAGCAGCATGGGGCGGTCGGGGAGCACTGAAGCTTTCTTT. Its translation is CASSMGRSGSTEAFF.

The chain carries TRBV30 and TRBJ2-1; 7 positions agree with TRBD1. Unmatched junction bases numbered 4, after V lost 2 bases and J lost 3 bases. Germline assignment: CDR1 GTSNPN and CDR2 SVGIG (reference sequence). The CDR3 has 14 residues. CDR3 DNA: TGTGCCTGGAGTCGGGCAGGGGGCTACAATGAGCAGTTCTTC. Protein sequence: CAWSRAGGYNEQFF.

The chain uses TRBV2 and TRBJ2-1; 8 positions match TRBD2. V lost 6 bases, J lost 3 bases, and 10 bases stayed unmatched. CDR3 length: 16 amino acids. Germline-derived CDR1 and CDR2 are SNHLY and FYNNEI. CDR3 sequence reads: CASSITGTRNYNEQFF. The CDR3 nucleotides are TGTGCCAGCAGCATTACCGGGACTAGGAACTACAATGAGCAGTTCTTC.

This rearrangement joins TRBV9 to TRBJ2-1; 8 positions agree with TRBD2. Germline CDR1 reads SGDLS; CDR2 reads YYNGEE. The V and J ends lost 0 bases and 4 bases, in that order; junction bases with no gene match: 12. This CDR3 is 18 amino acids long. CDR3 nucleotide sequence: TGTGCCAGCAGCGTAGGGGCGGGCCCGGCTAGCGGGTACAATGAGCAGTTCTTC. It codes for CASSVGAGPASGYNEQFF.

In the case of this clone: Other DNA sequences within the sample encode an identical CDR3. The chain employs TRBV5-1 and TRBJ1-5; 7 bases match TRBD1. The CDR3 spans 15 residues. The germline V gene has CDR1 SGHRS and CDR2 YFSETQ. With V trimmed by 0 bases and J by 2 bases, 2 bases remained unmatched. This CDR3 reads CASSLEGTGNQPQHF. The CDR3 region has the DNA TGCGCCAGCAGCTTGGAGGGGACAGGCAATCAGCCCCAGCATTTT.

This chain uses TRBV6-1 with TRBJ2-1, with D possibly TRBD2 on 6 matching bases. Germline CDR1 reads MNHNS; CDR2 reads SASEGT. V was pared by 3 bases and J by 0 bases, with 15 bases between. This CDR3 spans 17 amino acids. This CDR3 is CASSEGGFRSSYNEQFF. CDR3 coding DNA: TGTGCCAGCAGTGAGGGGGGATTTAGGAGCTCCTACAATGAGCAGTTCTTC.

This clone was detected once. Written as DNA, the CDR3 is TGTGCCAGCGCGACCGGGACAGGGAGGGAAAAACTGTTTTTT. Its translation is CASATGTGREKLFF. The V call is TRBV28, the J call TRBJ1-4, with 9 bases identical to TRBD1. Germline V CDR1 and CDR2: MDHEN, SYDVKM. V lost 8 bases, J lost 8 bases, and 9 bases stayed unmatched. This CDR3 is 14 amino acids long. Full variable domain (rest looked up from reference TRBV28 and TRBJ1-4): DVKVTQSSRYLVKRTGEKVFLECVQDMDHENMFWYRQDPGLGLRLIYFSYDVKMKEKGDIPEGYSVSREKKERFSLILESASTNQTSMYLCASATGTGREKLFFGSGTQLSVL.

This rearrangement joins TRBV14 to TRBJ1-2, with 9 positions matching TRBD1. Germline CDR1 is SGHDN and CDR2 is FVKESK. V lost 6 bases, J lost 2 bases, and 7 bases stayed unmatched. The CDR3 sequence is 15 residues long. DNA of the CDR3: TGTGCCAGCAGTCTACGCGGGACAGGGAACTATGGCTACACCTTC. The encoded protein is CASSLRGTGNYGYTF.

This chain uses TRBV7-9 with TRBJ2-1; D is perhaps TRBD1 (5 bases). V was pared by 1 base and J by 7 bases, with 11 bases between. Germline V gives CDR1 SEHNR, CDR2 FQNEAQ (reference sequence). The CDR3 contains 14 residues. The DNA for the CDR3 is TGTGCCAGCAGCTTAGAAGACAGTCTGAATGAGCAGTTCTTC. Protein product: CASSLEDSLNEQFF.

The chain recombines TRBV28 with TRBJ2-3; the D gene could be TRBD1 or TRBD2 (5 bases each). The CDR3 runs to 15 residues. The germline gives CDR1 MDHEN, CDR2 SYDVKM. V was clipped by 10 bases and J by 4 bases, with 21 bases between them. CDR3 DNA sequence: TGTGCCATCCAAGGGGATTGGGACCAGGCAGATACGCAGTATTTT. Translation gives CAIQGDWDQADTQYF. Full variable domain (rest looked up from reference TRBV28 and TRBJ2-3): DVKVTQSSRYLVKRTGEKVFLECVQDMDHENMFWYRQDPGLGLRLIYFSYDVKMKEKGDIPEGYSVSREKKERFSLILESASTNQTSMYLCAIQGDWDQADTQYFGPGTRLTVL.

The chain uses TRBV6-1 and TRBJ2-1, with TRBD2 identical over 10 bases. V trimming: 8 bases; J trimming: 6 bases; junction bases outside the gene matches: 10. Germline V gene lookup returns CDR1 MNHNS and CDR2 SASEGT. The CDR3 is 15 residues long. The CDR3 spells CASAVSSGSSNEQFF. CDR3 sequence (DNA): TGTGCCAGCGCCGTCTCTAGCGGGAGTAGCAATGAGCAGTTCTTC.

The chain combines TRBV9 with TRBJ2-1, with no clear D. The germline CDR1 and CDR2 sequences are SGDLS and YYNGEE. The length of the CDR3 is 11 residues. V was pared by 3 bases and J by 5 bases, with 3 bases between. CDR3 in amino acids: CASSGDNEQFF. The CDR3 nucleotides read TGTGCCAGCAGCGGCGACAATGAGCAGTTCTTC.